Listed here are 31 T cell receptor beta chains from one sample, sequenced in a study of blood T cell repertoires in COVID-19. The method was immunoSEQ multiplex PCR; TCRdb's version includes in-frame clones alone and lacks a portion of them. The repertoire holds hundreds of thousands of clones, roughly 80% seen once, with around 3.7% in the top ten. The specimen sequenced was peripheral blood. The receptors come from a woman between 50 and 59 years old with active or convalescent COVID-19.

This chain connects TRBV19 to TRBJ2-7; 7 bases match TRBD2. The J segment lost 0 bases and the V segment lost 6 bases, leaving 8 bases of the junction unmatched. The CDR3 is 15 amino acids. CDR1 and CDR2 (germline): LNHDA, SQIVND (reference sequence). The CDR3: CASSISGWSSYEQYF. In nucleotides, the CDR3 is TGTGCCAGTAGCATTAGCGGGTGGAGCTCCTACGAGCAGTACTTC.

The chain links TRBV6-4 to TRBJ2-1; D gene unclear. Trimming shortened V by 4 bases and J by 4 bases, and 8 bases separated the two germline ends. The CDR3 totals 13 residues. Germline-derived CDR1 and CDR2 are MRHNA and SNTAGT. The CDR3 protein is CASSAQTYNEQFF. The CDR3 DNA is TGTGCCAGCAGTGCCCAAACTTACAATGAGCAGTTCTTC.

A few counts support this clone. The chain combines TRBV21-1 with TRBJ2-1; TRBD1, the table's D call, was not compared with the DNA. TRBV21-1 is tagged as a pseudogene. This CDR3 has 18 residues. This CDR3 reads CASRTSESAGTGGVEQFF. The CDR3 bases are TGTGCCAGCAGGACCTCTGAATCCGCCGGGACAGGGGGCGTTGAGCAGTTCTTC.

Regarding this clone: Other DNA sequences in this sample translate to the same CDR3. V gene TRBV5-4 combines with J gene TRBJ2-7, with 8 nucleotides matching TRBD1. Germline V gene lookup returns CDR1 SGHNT and CDR2 YYREEE (reference sequence). CDR3 size: 14 residues. The trim removed 3 bases at V and 4 bases at J, leaving 6 bases unmatched. The CDR3 nucleotides read TGTGCCAGCAGCTCCGGACAGGGTCGGTACGAGCAGTACTTC. This sequence encodes CASSSGQGRYEQYF. The full variable domain, with the rest looked up from reference TRBV5-4 and TRBJ2-7, is ETGVTQSPTHLIKTRGQQVTLRCSSQSGHNTVSWYQQALGQGPQFIFQYYREEENGRGNFPPRFSGLQFPNYSSELNVNALELDDSALYLCASSSGQGRYEQYFGPGTRLTVT.

The rearrangement joins TRBV28 to TRBJ1-1; D is unclear. V lost 1 base and J 5 bases, leaving 11 bases between the germline ends. Germline V gene lookup returns CDR1 MDHEN and CDR2 SYDVKM. The CDR3 sequence is 14 residues long. CDR3 bases: TGTGCCAGCAGTTTATATTACGGGAAGACTGAAGCTTTCTTT. Protein product: CASSLYYGKTEAFF.

The chain is built from TRBV3-1 (or the pseudogene TRBV3-2) and TRBJ1-2; 10 positions agree with TRBD1. Losses at the gene ends were 4 bases for V and 8 bases for J; bases not matched to a gene: 4. There are 13 residues in the CDR3. Germline values: CDR1 LGHDT, CDR2 YNNKEL (reference sequence). For the CDR3, the DNA is TGTGCCAGCAGCCCCAGGGACAGGGGAGGCTACACCTTC. It encodes CASSPRDRGGYTF.

This clone was observed a few times. The V and J genes are TRBV12-3 or TRBV12-4 and TRBJ2-7, with 7 bases aligning to TRBD2. The V gene end was trimmed by 5 bases and the J gene end by 7 bases; junction bases not matched to a gene: 8. This CDR3 has 13 amino acids. CDR3 DNA: TGTGCCAGCAGTCCCAGCGGGACCCGGGAGCAGTACTTC. Amino acids: CASSPSGTREQYF.

The chain joins TRBV14 to TRBJ2-7; the match to TRBD2 covers 10 bases. Germline V lookup: CDR1 SGHDN, CDR2 FVKESK. The V gene end was trimmed by 3 bases and the J gene end by 3 bases; junction bases not matched to a gene: 8. The CDR3 is 16 amino acids. This chain's CDR3 is CASSHFGTSAYYEQYF. The CDR3 coding sequence is TGTGCCAGCAGCCACTTCGGGACTAGCGCTTACTACGAGCAGTACTTC.

The rearrangement joins TRBV27 to TRBJ1-5, with a tentative D call TRBD1 (5 bases). Trimming took off 5 bases at V and 7 bases at J, with 18 bases between the two ends. Germline-derived CDR1 and CDR2 are MNHEY and SMNVEV (reference sequence). The CDR3 covers 15 residues. CDR3 sequence (DNA): TGTGCCAGCAGTCAGGATTGGGGGGTTGCCCAGCCCCAGCATTTT. Its translation: CASSQDWGVAQPQHF.

The V gene is TRBV12-5, the J gene TRBJ1-3; possibly TRBD1 for D (5 bases). The germline V and J ends were trimmed by 0 bases and 0 bases, with 9 bases remaining between them. The CDR3 is 16 amino acids. The germline gives CDR1 LGHNT, CDR2 FRNRAP. The CDR3 DNA follows: TGTGCTAGTGGTTTGGTAGTGGGGCTCTCTGGAAACACCATATATTTT. Translating it yields CASGLVVGLSGNTIYF.

The chain joins TRBV28 to TRBJ2-7; no clear D. The CDR3 is made up of 12 amino acids. The germline V gene has CDR1 MDHEN and CDR2 SYDVKM. V was pared by 5 bases and J by 4 bases, with 9 bases between. DNA of the CDR3: TGTGCCAGCAGTACAGTTAGGTACGAGCAGTACTTC. Protein sequence: CASSTVRYEQYF.

V and J are TRBV19 and TRBJ1-2, with D possibly matching TRBD1 (5 bases). This CDR3 region has 13 residues. CDR1 is LNHDA, CDR2 SQIVND, per germline (reference sequence). The V and J ends lost 3 bases and 7 bases respectively, with 12 bases between them. Here the CDR3 DNA reads TGTGCCAGTAGTATGGGCAGGGTATCTGGCTACACCTTC. Translation: CASSMGRVSGYTF.

The V call is TRBV2, the J call TRBJ2-3, with 14 bases aligning to TRBD2. V gave up 3 bases and J gave up 1 base; unmatched junction bases: 9. Per the germline V gene, CDR1 is SNHLY and CDR2 is FYNNEI. The CDR3 is 19 residues long. The CDR3 region is CASSETGLAGVVGTDTQYF. CDR3 nucleotides: TGTGCCAGCAGTGAGACGGGACTAGCGGGAGTGGTGGGCACAGATACGCAGTATTTT.

The chain couples TRBV6-5 to TRBJ2-2; 14 nucleotides align to TRBD2. Germline V gene sequence: CDR1 MNHEY, CDR2 SVGAGI. The CDR3 is 15 amino acids. Trimming took 6 bases from V and 5 from J; bases not matched to a gene: 2. The CDR3 sequence is CASSRLAGGTGELFF. The CDR3 coding sequence is TGTGCCAGCAGCAGACTAGCGGGAGGGACCGGGGAGCTGTTTTTT.

V gene TRBV3-1 (or the pseudogene TRBV3-2) combines with J gene TRBJ1-6, with D possibly being TRBD1 (5 bases). Germline loops: CDR1 LGHDT, CDR2 YNNKEL (reference sequence). V was clipped by 6 bases and J by 3 bases, with 9 bases between them. The CDR3 totals 14 residues. CDR3 sequence: CASSPDSYNSPLHF. The DNA of the CDR3 is TGTGCCAGCAGTCCAGACAGCTATAATTCACCCCTCCACTTT.

This CDR3 is CASSLDRAITDTQYF. The DNA for the CDR3 is TGCGCCAGCAGCTTAGACAGGGCTATCACAGATACGCAGTATTTT. The chain links TRBV5-1 to TRBJ2-3; 7 nucleotides match TRBD1. The V segment lost 2 bases and the J segment 2 bases; nucleotides outside the gene matches: 5. The CDR3 is 15 residues long. CDR1 and CDR2 (germline): SGHRS, YFSETQ.

The V and J genes are TRBV28 and TRBJ2-2, with 8 nucleotides matching TRBD2. The CDR3 has 15 amino acids. The V gene end was trimmed by 2 bases and the J gene end by 5 bases; junction bases not matched to a gene: 4. Per the germline V gene, CDR1 is MDHEN and CDR2 is SYDVKM. The CDR3 nucleotides are TGTGCCAGCAGTTTACCCACTAGCGGAACCGGGGAGCTGTTTTTT. It codes for CASSLPTSGTGELFF. Supplemented by reference TRBV28 and TRBJ2-2, the full variable domain reads DVKVTQSSRYLVKRTGEKVFLECVQDMDHENMFWYRQDPGLGLRLIYFSYDVKMKEKGDIPEGYSVSREKKERFSLILESASTNQTSMYLCASSLPTSGTGELFFGEGSRLTVL.

The chain couples TRBV5-4 to TRBJ2-5; 11 bases match TRBD2. V lost 4 bases, J lost 4 bases, and 9 bases stayed unmatched. This CDR3 region has 16 residues. Germline CDR1 is SGHNT and CDR2 is YYREEE (reference sequence). In DNA form, the CDR3 reads TGTGCCAGCAGCCCGGGACTAGGACTAGCGGGAGAGACCCAGTACTTC. It encodes CASSPGLGLAGETQYF.

This chain uses TRBV11-2 with TRBJ2-1; the match to TRBD2 covers 9 bases. The CDR3 consists of 15 residues. The J segment lost 4 bases and the V segment lost 0 bases, leaving 1 base of the junction unmatched. CDR1 SGHAT and CDR2 FQNNGV come from the germline V gene. The CDR3 is CASSLDLAGYNEQFF. CDR3 sequence (DNA): TGTGCCAGCAGCTTAGACCTAGCGGGGTACAATGAGCAGTTCTTC.

The genes are TRBV30 and TRBJ1-5; D is perhaps TRBD1 (6 bases). V was shortened by 0 bases and J by 7 bases, with 13 bases between the two germline ends. Germline-derived CDR1 and CDR2 are GTSNPN and SVGIG (reference sequence). The CDR3 extends over 14 amino acids. This chain's CDR3 is CAWSVGAPQQPQHF. CDR3 sequence (DNA): TGTGCCTGGAGTGTGGGGGCGCCTCAACAGCCCCAGCATTTT. Based on the CDR3 plus reference TRBV30 and TRBJ1-5, the full variable domain is SQTIHQWPATLVQPVGSPLSLECTVEGTSNPNLYWYRQAAGRGLQLLFYSVGIGQISSEVPQNLSASRPQDRQFILSSKKLLLSDSGFYLCAWSVGAPQQPQHFGDGTRLSIL.

The chain uses TRBV10-3 and TRBJ2-2, with 13 nucleotides matching TRBD2. This CDR3 contains 15 residues. Unmatched junction bases numbered 4, after V lost 6 bases and J lost 6 bases. Germline CDR1 ENHRY, CDR2 SYGVKD. The CDR3 is CAIRRTSGSSGELFF. CDR3 nucleotide sequence: TGTGCCATCAGGAGGACTAGCGGGAGCTCCGGGGAGCTGTTTTTT.

CDR3 residues: CASASGRLRNTGELFF. The CDR3, as DNA: TGTGCCAGCGCTAGCGGGAGACTACGGAACACCGGGGAGCTGTTTTTT. The V and J genes are TRBV2 and TRBJ2-2, with 10 bases lining up with TRBD2. Trimming took 8 bases from V and 1 from J; bases not matched to a gene: 7. Germline CDR1 SNHLY, CDR2 FYNNEI. The CDR3 has 16 residues.

Only a few counts were recorded for this clone. This chain uses TRBV7-2 with TRBJ1-2; D is perhaps TRBD1 (5 bases). This CDR3 has 15 residues. V dropped 1 base and J dropped 7 bases, with 16 bases sitting between them. Per the germline V gene, CDR1 is SGHTA and CDR2 is FQGNSA. The CDR3 loop reads CASSLGLGAMSGYTF. CDR3 DNA: TGTGCCAGCAGCTTAGGTCTAGGGGCTATGTCTGGCTACACCTTC. The whole variable domain, filled in from reference TRBV7-2 and TRBJ1-2, reads GAGVSQSPSNKVTEKGKDVELRCDPISGHTALYWYRQSLGQGLEFLIYFQGNSAPDKSGLPSDRFSAERTGGSVSTLTIQRTQQEDSAVYLCASSLGLGAMSGYTFGSGTRLTVV.

The gene calls are TRBV28 and TRBJ1-5; 7 nucleotides line up with TRBD1. CDR3 length: 16 amino acids. Germline CDR1 MDHEN, CDR2 SYDVKM. V was clipped by 0 bases and J by 2 bases; unmatched bases: 4. CDR3 in amino acids: CASSLWRQGGNQPQHF. The CDR3 coding sequence is TGTGCCAGCAGTTTATGGCGACAGGGAGGCAATCAGCCCCAGCATTTT.

V gene TRBV29-1 combines with J gene TRBJ2-5; 14 positions match TRBD2. The V segment lost 5 bases and the J segment 1 base; nucleotides outside the gene matches: 3. Germline V gene sequence: CDR1 SQVTM, CDR2 ANQGSEA. This CDR3 region has 15 residues. CDR3 sequence reads: CSVFGTSGSQETQYF. CDR3 DNA: TGCAGCGTTTTTGGGACTAGCGGGAGCCAAGAGACCCAGTACTTC.

This clone was observed a few times. The rearrangement joins TRBV6-2 or TRBV6-3 to TRBJ1-2, with unresolved D. The germline gives CDR1 MNHEY, CDR2 SVGEGT. Trimming shortened V by 5 bases and J by 5 bases, and 6 bases separated the two germline ends. The CDR3 has 11 residues. CDR3 amino acids: CASSESYGYTF. The CDR3 DNA reads as TGTGCCAGCAGTGAGTCGTATGGCTACACCTTC.

J is TRBJ2-7 and V is TRBV2; tentatively, D is TRBD2 (7 bases). The CDR3 has 16 residues. Between the trimmed V and J ends, which lost 6 bases and 0 bases, there was a span of 18 bases. Germline CDR1 and CDR2: SNHLY and FYNNEI. The DNA of the CDR3 is TGTGCCAGCAGCGGAGAGGGAGGGGGGAACTCCTACGAGCAGTACTTC. Translated: CASSGEGGGNSYEQYF. The whole variable domain, filled in from reference TRBV2 and TRBJ2-7, reads EPEVTQTPSHQVTQMGQEVILRCVPISNHLYFYWYRQILGQKVEFLVSFYNNEISEKSEIFDDQFSVERPDGSNFTLKIRSTKLEDSAMYFCASSGEGGGNSYEQYFGPGTRLTVT.

This clone was counted a few times. Other DNA sequences in the sample encode the same CDR3. The chain combines TRBV5-1 with TRBJ2-7, with D unclear. This CDR3 spans 14 amino acids. Looked up from germline, CDR1 is SGHRS and CDR2 is YFSETQ. The V gene lost 0 bases and the J gene lost 1 base, with 8 bases spanning the gap. The CDR3 here is CASSLGTPSYEQYF. In DNA form, the CDR3 reads TGCGCCAGCAGCTTGGGTACTCCATCCTACGAGCAGTACTTC.

The chain couples TRBV29-1 to TRBJ1-1; D may be TRBD1 (6 bases). The length of the CDR3 is 15 residues. Germline CDR1 is SQVTM and CDR2 is ANQGSEA. V lost 3 bases to trimming and J lost 4 bases, with 18 bases between them. The CDR3 sequence is CSVDRGGQGRTEAFF. The DNA of the CDR3 is TGCAGCGTTGACCGGGGGGGGCAGGGTCGCACTGAAGCTTTCTTT.

V is TRBV5-1 and J is TRBJ2-2; D may be TRBD2 (6 bases). This CDR3 is 17 amino acids long. With 1 base removed from V and 0 bases from J, the gap between germline ends came to 13 bases. Looked up from germline, CDR1 is SGHRS and CDR2 is YFSETQ. The CDR3 region has the DNA TGCGCCAGCAGCTTGACCACTAGCAGTGCGAACACCGGGGAGCTGTTTTTT. It yields the protein CASSLTTSSANTGELFF.

This rearrangement joins TRBV7-9 to TRBJ2-2, with 8 bases identical to TRBD1. Unmatched junction bases numbered 10, after V lost 5 bases and J lost 5 bases. Germline V lookup: CDR1 SEHNR, CDR2 FQNEAQ (reference sequence). The length of the CDR3 is 16 residues. CDR3 nucleotides: TGTGCCAGCAGCCAGACAGGGGAAGAGAGGACCGGGGAGCTGTTTTTT. Amino acid sequence: CASSQTGEERTGELFF.